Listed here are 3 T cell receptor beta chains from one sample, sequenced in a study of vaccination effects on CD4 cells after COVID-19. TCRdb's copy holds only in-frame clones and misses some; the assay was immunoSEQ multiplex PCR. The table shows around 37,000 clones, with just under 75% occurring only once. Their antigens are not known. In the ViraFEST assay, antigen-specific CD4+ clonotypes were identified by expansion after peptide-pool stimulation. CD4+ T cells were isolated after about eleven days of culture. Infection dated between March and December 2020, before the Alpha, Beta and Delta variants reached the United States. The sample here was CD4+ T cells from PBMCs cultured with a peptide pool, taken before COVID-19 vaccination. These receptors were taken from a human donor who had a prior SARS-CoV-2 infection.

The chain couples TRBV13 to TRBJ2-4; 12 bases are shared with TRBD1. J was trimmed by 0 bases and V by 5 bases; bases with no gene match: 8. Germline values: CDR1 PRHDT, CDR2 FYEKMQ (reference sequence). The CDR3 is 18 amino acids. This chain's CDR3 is CASSPRDRGHLAKNIQYF. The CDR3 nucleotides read TGTGCCAGCAGCCCCCGGGACAGGGGGCACCTAGCCAAAAACATTCAGTACTTC. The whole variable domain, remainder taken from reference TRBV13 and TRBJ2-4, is AAGVIQSPRHLIKEKRETATLKCYPIPRHDTVYWYQQGPGQDPQFLISFYEKMQSDKGSIPDRFSAQQFSDYHSELNMSSLELGDSALYFCASSPRDRGHLAKNIQYFGAGTRLSVL.

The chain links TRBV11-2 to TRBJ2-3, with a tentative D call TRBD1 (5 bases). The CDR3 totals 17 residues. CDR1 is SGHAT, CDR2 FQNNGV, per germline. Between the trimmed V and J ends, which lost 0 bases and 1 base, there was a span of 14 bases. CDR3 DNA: TGTGCCAGCAGCTTAGATGGGGCAGGGTCTGGCACAGATACGCAGTATTTT. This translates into CASSLDGAGSGTDTQYF.

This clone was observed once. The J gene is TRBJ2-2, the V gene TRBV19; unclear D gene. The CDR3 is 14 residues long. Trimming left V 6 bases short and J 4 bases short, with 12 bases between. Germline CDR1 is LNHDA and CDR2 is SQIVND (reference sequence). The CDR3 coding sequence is TGTGCCAGTAGCTCGGCAGTCCCCACCGGGGAGCTGTTTTTT. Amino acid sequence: CASSSAVPTGELFF.